This T cell receptor beta chain was captured by sequencing in a study of beta chain features in type 1 diabetes. cDNA synthesis used the whole RNA isolate, giving expressed TCRB sequences. Several million reads were obtained on average from naive, central memory and regulatory T cell samples. Using immunoSEQ multiplex PCR, the repertoire was profiled, and TCRdb retains in-frame clones only, with some absent. The repertoire holds roughly 400,000 clones, with about 10% as singletons. CD4+ naive, central memory, regulatory and stem cell-like memory cells were sorted via CD45RO/CCR7/CD25/CD127/CD95/CD27. Turning to this clone: Its target is unknown.

Study findings and constraints: People with Type 1 diabetes carried modestly yet significantly shorter TCRB CDR3s in all four CD4+ subsets.

This CDR3 has 13 amino acids. Germline V gene sequence: CDR1 MNHNS, CDR2 SASEGT. V was pared by 4 bases and J by 3 bases, with 9 bases between. Specimen: central memory CD4+ T cells from blood. The genes are TRBV6-1 and TRBJ1-2, with no clear D. The TCR sequence derives from a man aged 25 to 40 with type 1 diabetes. The CDR3 spells CASSGRVDYGYTF. The CDR3 DNA sequence: TGTGCCAGCAGTGGAAGGGTTGACTATGGCTACACCTTC.